The present T cell receptor beta chain was sequenced within a study of beta chain features in type 1 diabetes. Study results and caveats: Patients with type 1 diabetes showed fewer VDJ junction insertions and more deletions. Shorter TCRB CDR3s, moderately but significantly so, marked every one of the four CD4+ subsets in Type 1 diabetes patients.

Regarding this clone: Its antigen is as yet unknown.

Sorting that relied on CD45RO/CCR7/CD25/CD127/CD95/CD27 yielded CD4+ naive, central memory, regulatory and stem cell-like memory cells. Every isolated RNA sample was fully reverse transcribed, so sequencing captured expressed TCRB transcripts. Libraries were prepared by immunoSEQ multiplex PCR; TCRdb keeps only in-frame clonotypes and omits some of them. The sample records more than 110,000 clones, about 7% being singletons. Germline-derived CDR1 and CDR2 are MDHEN and SYDVKM. This CDR3 has 16 residues. With V trimmed by 6 bases and J by 2 bases, 6 bases remained unmatched. This clonotype originated in a woman in her twenties or thirties in good health. This rearrangement joins TRBV28 to TRBJ2-1, with 11 bases matching TRBD2. Sequenced input: central memory CD4+ T cells from blood. CDR3 nucleotide sequence: TGTGCCAGCAGCCCTGGGACTAGCGGAACCTACAATGAGCAGTTCTTC. Its translation is CASSPGTSGTYNEQFF.